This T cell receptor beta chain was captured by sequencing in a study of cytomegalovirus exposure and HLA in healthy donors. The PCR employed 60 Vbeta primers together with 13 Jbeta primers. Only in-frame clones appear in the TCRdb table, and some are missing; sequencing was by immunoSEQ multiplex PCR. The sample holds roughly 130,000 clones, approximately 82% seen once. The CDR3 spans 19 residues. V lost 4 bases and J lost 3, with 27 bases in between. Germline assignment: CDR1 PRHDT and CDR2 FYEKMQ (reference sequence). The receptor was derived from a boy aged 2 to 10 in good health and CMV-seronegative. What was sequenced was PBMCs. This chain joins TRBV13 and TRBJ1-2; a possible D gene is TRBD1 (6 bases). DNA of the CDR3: TGTGCCAGCAGCTCCGGTACCCTCCGGACAGAGGGTCAGGACTATGGCTACACCTTC. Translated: CASSSGTLRTEGQDYGYTF.